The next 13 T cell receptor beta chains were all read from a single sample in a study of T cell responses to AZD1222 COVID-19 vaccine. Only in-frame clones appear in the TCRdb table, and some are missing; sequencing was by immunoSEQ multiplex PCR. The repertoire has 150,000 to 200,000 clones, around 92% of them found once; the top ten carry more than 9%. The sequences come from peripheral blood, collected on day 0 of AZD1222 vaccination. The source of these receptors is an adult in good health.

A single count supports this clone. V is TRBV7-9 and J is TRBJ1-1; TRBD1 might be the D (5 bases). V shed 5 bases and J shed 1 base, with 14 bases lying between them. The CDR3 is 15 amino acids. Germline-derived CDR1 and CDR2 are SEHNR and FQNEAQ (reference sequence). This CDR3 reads CASSLSDGANTEAFF. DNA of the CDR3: TGTGCCAGCAGCCTGTCTGACGGGGCGAACACTGAAGCTTTCTTT.

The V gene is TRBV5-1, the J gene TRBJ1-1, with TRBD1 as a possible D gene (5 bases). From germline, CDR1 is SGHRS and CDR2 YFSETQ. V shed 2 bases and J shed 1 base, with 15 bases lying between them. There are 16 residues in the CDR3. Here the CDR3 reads CASSFSNTTGNTEAFF. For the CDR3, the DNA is TGCGCCAGCAGCTTCTCCAACACAACAGGGAACACTGAAGCTTTCTTT.

The CDR3 region has the DNA TGTGCCAGCAGCTTGGGGGTAGCGGGAGAATATGAGCAGTTCTTC. Protein sequence: CASSLGVAGEYEQFF. The chain is built from TRBV5-6 and TRBJ2-1; 9 nucleotides line up with TRBD2. Germline assignment: CDR1 SGHDT and CDR2 YYEEEE. V shed 0 bases, J shed 8 bases, and the junction held 6 bases outside the gene matches. The CDR3 consists of 15 residues.

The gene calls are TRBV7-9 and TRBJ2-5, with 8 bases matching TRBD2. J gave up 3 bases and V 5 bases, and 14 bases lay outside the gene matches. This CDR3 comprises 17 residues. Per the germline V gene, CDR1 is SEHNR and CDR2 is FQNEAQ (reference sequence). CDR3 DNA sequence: TGTGCCAGCAGCACAGATATGGGGGTACTAGCGGAAGAGACCCAGTACTTC. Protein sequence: CASSTDMGVLAEETQYF.

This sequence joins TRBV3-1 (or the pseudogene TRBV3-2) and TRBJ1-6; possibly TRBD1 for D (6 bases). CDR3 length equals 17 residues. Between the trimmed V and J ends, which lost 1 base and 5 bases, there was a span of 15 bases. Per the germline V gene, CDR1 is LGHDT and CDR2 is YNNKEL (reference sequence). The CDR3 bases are TGTGCCAGCAGCCAAGTGGGGGCGGTTGGGAATAATTCACCCCTCCACTTT. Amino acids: CASSQVGAVGNNSPLHF.

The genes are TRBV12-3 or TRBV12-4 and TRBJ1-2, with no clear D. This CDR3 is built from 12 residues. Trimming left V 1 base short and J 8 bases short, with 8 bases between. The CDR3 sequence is CASSLGVGGYTF. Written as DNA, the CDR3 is TGTGCCAGCAGTTTAGGAGTCGGGGGCTACACCTTC.

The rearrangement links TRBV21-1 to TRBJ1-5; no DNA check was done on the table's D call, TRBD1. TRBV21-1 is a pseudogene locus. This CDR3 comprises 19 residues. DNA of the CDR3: TGTGCCAGCAGCAAATGGTTGTCCAGGGGGGCTGGGGGCAATCAGCCCCAGCATTTT. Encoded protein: CASSKWLSRGAGGNQPQHF.

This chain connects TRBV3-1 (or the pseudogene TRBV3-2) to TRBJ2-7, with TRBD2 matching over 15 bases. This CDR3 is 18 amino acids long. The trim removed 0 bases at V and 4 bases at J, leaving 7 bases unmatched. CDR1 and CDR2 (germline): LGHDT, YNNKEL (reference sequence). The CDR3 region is CASSQDWSGTSGRYEQYF. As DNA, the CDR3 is TGTGCCAGCAGCCAAGATTGGTCCGGGACTAGCGGGAGGTACGAGCAGTACTTC.

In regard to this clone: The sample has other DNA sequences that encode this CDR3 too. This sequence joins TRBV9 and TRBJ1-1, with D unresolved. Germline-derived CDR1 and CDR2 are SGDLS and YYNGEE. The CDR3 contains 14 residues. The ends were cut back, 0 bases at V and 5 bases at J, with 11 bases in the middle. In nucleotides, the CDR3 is TGTGCCAGCAGCGTAGGCGGGGTAGGGACTGAAGCTTTCTTT. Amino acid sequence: CASSVGGVGTEAFF.

CDR3 in DNA: TGTGCCTGGAGTGCTAGGTTTGATCAGCCCCAGCATTTT. Protein product: CAWSARFDQPQHF. The chain employs TRBV30 and TRBJ1-5; no reliable D call. The CDR3 runs to 13 residues. V was clipped by 1 base and J by 5 bases, with 9 bases between them. Germline CDR1 and CDR2: GTSNPN and SVGIG (reference sequence).

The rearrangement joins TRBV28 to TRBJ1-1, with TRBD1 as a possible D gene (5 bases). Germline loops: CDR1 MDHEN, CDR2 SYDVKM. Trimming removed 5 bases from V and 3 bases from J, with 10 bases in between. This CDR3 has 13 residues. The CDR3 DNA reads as TGTGCCAGCAGTCGGGGGTATGACACTGAAGCTTTCTTT. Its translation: CASSRGYDTEAFF.

For the CDR3, the DNA is TGTGCCAGCTCAACCAACAGAGTCAATGAGCAGTTCTTC. Protein product: CASSTNRVNEQFF. This rearrangement joins TRBV18 to TRBJ2-1; D ambiguous. The V and J ends lost 5 bases and 6 bases respectively, with 11 bases between them. Germline V lookup: CDR1 KGHSH, CDR2 LQKENI. The CDR3 runs to 13 residues.

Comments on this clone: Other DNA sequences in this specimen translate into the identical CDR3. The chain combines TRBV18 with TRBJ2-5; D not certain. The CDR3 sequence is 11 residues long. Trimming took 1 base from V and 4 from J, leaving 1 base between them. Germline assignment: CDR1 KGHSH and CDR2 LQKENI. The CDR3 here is CASSPRETQYF. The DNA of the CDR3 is TGTGCCAGCTCACCACGAGAGACCCAGTACTTC.